One and the same sample provided the 10 T cell receptor beta chains below, sequenced in a study of shared clonotypes between healthy human individuals. Clones were read by immunoSEQ multiplex PCR, and TCRdb kept only the in-frame ones, dropping some. This table has about 380,000 clones, roughly 96% appearing once. Sequenced sample: memory CD8+ T cells sorted from blood. Subset described: CD45RO+ cells pooled with CCR7-negative TemRA cells. The receptor set was obtained from a man younger than 40 in good health.

The rearrangement links TRBV5-1 to TRBJ2-3, with 9 nucleotides matching TRBD2. The ends lost 5 bases at V and 6 bases at J; junction bases unmatched: 10. The germline V gene has CDR1 SGHRS and CDR2 YFSETQ. The CDR3 loop spans 15 amino acids. The CDR3 DNA reads as TGCGCCAGCAGAATGAATAGCGGGAGTTTGGATACGCAGTATTTT. This codes for CASRMNSGSLDTQYF.

J is TRBJ1-2 and V is TRBV5-1, with D perhaps matching TRBD1 (6 bases). Trimming took 4 bases from V and 6 from J, leaving 16 bases between them. Germline CDR1 reads SGHRS; CDR2 reads YFSETQ. The CDR3 is 14 amino acids. CDR3 residues: CASSPRTDMNGYTF. As DNA, the CDR3 is TGCGCCAGCAGCCCCAGGACAGATATGAATGGCTACACCTTC.

The rearrangement joins TRBV4-2 to TRBJ1-4, with 7 bases matching TRBD1. J lost 3 bases, V lost 0 bases, and 10 bases had no gene match. The CDR3 is 18 amino acids. Germline loops: CDR1 LGHNA, CDR2 YNFKEQ. The CDR3 nucleotides read TGTGCCAGCAGCCAAGATCGATACAGGGGTCCACCTAATGAAAAACTGTTTTTT. Translating it yields CASSQDRYRGPPNEKLFF.

This chain uses TRBV27 with TRBJ1-5; no clear D gene. The CDR3 is 16 amino acids. The V gene's germline CDR1 is MNHEY and CDR2 SMNVEV (reference sequence). Between the trimmed V and J ends, which lost 4 bases and 0 bases, there was a span of 13 bases. CDR3 sequence: CASSSLGPYSNQPQHF. The CDR3 DNA is TGTGCCAGCAGTTCTCTCGGGCCTTATAGCAATCAGCCCCAGCATTTT.

The genes are TRBV15 and TRBJ1-1; D not certain. The CDR3 totals 12 residues. V was trimmed by 6 bases and J by 11 bases, leaving 16 bases between them. Germline assignment: CDR1 LNHNV and CDR2 YYDKDF (reference sequence). DNA of the CDR3: TGTGCCACCAGTGACGATCCAATTGACGCTTTCTTT. Protein: CATSDDPIDAFF.

There are a few counts of this clone. The rearrangement uses TRBV29-1 and TRBJ2-1; 12 bases are a match to TRBD2. The J segment lost 9 bases and the V segment lost 4 bases, leaving 10 bases of the junction unmatched. The CDR3 length is 15 residues. The germline gives CDR1 SQVTM, CDR2 ANQGSEA. CDR3 DNA sequence: TGCAGCGTTGGGCATAGACTAGCGGGAGTTACTGAGCAGTTCTTC. This gives the protein CSVGHRLAGVTEQFF.

Points on this clone: In the same sample, other DNA sequences code for this CDR3. This sequence joins TRBV7-9 and TRBJ1-1; D not certain. The CDR3 extends over 13 amino acids. CDR1 and CDR2 from the germline V gene are SEHNR and FQNEAQ (reference sequence). V lost 1 base, J lost 4 bases, and 7 bases lay in between. The chain's CDR3 is CASSLGKGTEAFF. CDR3 coding DNA: TGTGCCAGCAGCTTAGGCAAGGGCACTGAAGCTTTCTTT.

The V gene is TRBV7-9, the J gene TRBJ2-1; D not certain. The CDR3 contains 16 residues. Germline CDR1 reads SEHNR; CDR2 reads FQNEAQ (reference sequence). The V gene lost 2 bases and the J gene lost 4 bases, with 15 bases spanning the gap. The CDR3 DNA follows: TGTGCCAGCAGCTTATTCCTCCGATGGGTTTACAATGAGCAGTTCTTC. Translation gives CASSLFLRWVYNEQFF. The variable domain in full, with the rest retrieved from reference TRBV7-9 and TRBJ2-1, is DTGVSQNPRHKITKRGQNVTFRCDPISEHNRLYWYRQTLGQGPEFLTYFQNEAQLEKSRLLSDRFSAERPKGSFSTLEIQRTEQGDSAMYLCASSLFLRWVYNEQFFGPGTRLTVL.

A note on this clone: An end of the junction does not agree with germline; a read error may underlie this. The J gene is TRBJ2-2, the V gene TRBV7-7; tentative D call: TRBD2 (6 bases). Germline assignment: CDR1 SSHAT and CDR2 FNYEAQ (reference sequence). CDR3 length: 14 residues. The CDR3 DNA follows: TGTGCTAGCAGCCTAAACCTAGCGTCCGGGGAGCTGTTTTTT. Amino acids: CASSLNLASGELFF.

This sequence joins TRBV7-3 and TRBJ2-2, with D hard to call. CDR1 is SGHTA and CDR2 is FQGTGA in the germline V gene. Deletions cut 1 base from V and 0 bases from J, with 6 bases between. The CDR3 runs 15 residues. CDR3 nucleotide sequence: TGTGCCAGCAGCTTAATGCCCACGAACACCGGGGAGCTGTTTTTT. It encodes CASSLMPTNTGELFF.